This TCR beta chain originates from a study of shared clonotypes between healthy human individuals. Germline-derived CDR1 and CDR2 are SSHAT and FNYEAQ (reference sequence). The CDR3 is made up of 16 amino acids. Execution of the assay was at deep level. Assay: immunoSEQ multiplex PCR; the TCRdb copy retains only in-frame clones and omits some. The table has some 2,400,000 clones, around 95% seen once; the top ten hold less than 0.15%. Of note for this clone: The junction shows a germline mismatch at one end, possibly a read error.

Source material: naive CD4+ T cells sorted from blood. Subset noted: CD45RA+ positively selected. The TCR was taken from a man aged 18 to 35 in good health. J is TRBJ2-1 and V is TRBV7-7, with 11 bases identical to TRBD2. CDR3 sequence reads: CASSLVGLAAYNEQFF. The CDR3 DNA reads TGTGCTAGCAGCTTAGTGGGACTAGCGGCTTACAATGAGCAGTTCTTC.